These 30 T cell receptor beta chains came from one sample sequenced in a study of Ad26.COV2.S vaccination and SARS-CoV-2 variants. Data came from immunoSEQ multiplex PCR; TCRdb stores just in-frame clones and leaves some out. The repertoire holds approximately 300,000 clones, with around 84% as singletons. Treatment: 19 received Ad26.COV2.S at low or high dose, single or two shots; 5 received placebo; per-sample allocation not given. Day 63 after the first injection of vaccine or placebo was the sampling time. The sample here was peripheral blood, taken in a trial of Ad26.COV2.S vaccine versus placebo. Receptor source: a person between 18 and 65 years old who received the Ad26.COV2.S COVID-19 vaccine or a placebo.

The rearrangement uses TRBV18 and TRBJ2-3; D is uncertain. Trimming left V 6 bases short and J 3 bases short, with 10 bases between. The length of the CDR3 is 13 residues. CDR1 KGHSH and CDR2 LQKENI come from the germline V gene. CDR3 sequence (DNA): TGTGCCAGCTCTACGGAAATTACAGATACGCAGTATTTT. Encoded protein: CASSTEITDTQYF.

The chain has TRBV5-4 and TRBJ1-3, with D possibly TRBD1 on 6 matching bases. Germline CDR1 reads SGHNT; CDR2 reads YYREEE (reference sequence). The CDR3 spans 15 residues. The V and J ends lost 0 bases and 2 bases respectively, with 9 bases between them. This CDR3 reads CASSLDRAAGNTIYF. CDR3 sequence (DNA): TGTGCCAGCAGCTTGGACAGGGCGGCTGGAAACACCATATATTTT.

This sequence joins TRBV2 and TRBJ1-2; D ambiguous. The CDR3 runs 13 residues. Trimming pared 6 bases from V and 12 bases from J, leaving 20 bases between. Germline CDR1 reads SNHLY; CDR2 reads FYNNEI. The CDR3 DNA follows: TGTGCCAGCAGGAGTGACATAGCTATGGCTAACACCTTC. Translating it yields CASRSDIAMANTF. Using reference TRBV2 and TRBJ1-2 for the parts outside the CDR3, the full variable domain is EPEVTQTPSHQVTQMGQEVILRCVPISNHLYFYWYRQILGQKVEFLVSFYNNEISEKSEIFDDQFSVERPDGSNFTLKIRSTKLEDSAMYFCASRSDIAMANTFGSGTRLTVV.

The V call is TRBV29-1, the J call TRBJ1-5; D is perhaps TRBD1 (5 bases). Germline assignment: CDR1 SQVTM and CDR2 ANQGSEA. Trimming removed 0 bases from V and 0 bases from J, with 18 bases in between. The CDR3 has 18 residues. This CDR3 reads CSVEEAGDRTRSNQPQHF. DNA for the CDR3: TGCAGCGTTGAAGAGGCCGGGGACCGGACCCGTAGCAATCAGCCCCAGCATTTT.

This chain links TRBV5-1 with TRBJ2-7; 9 bases map to TRBD1. V gave up 4 bases and J gave up 6 bases; unmatched junction bases: 5. The length of the CDR3 is 13 residues. Per the germline V gene, CDR1 is SGHRS and CDR2 is YFSETQ. The CDR3 sequence is CASSEQGAGEQYF. CDR3 coding DNA: TGCGCCAGCAGCGAACAGGGGGCTGGCGAGCAGTACTTC.

This chain uses TRBV15 with TRBJ1-2; D possibly corresponds to TRBD1 (6 bases). CDR1 and CDR2 from the germline V gene are LNHNV and YYDKDF (reference sequence). This CDR3 contains 15 residues. With 3 bases removed from V and 5 bases from J, the gap between germline ends came to 16 bases. The CDR3 nucleotides are TGTGCCACCAGCAGGGGTCCAGGGGAATTGTATGGCTACACCTTC. It specifies CATSRGPGELYGYTF.

As concerns this clone: Other DNA sequences in this sample translate to the same CDR3. The rearrangement joins TRBV6-5 to TRBJ1-2; 11 nucleotides agree with TRBD1. Germline V lookup: CDR1 MNHEY, CDR2 SVGAGI. Trimming cost V 6 bases and J 2 bases; bases outside gene matches: 2. This CDR3 comprises 14 residues. CDR3: CASRGTGGNYGYTF. CDR3 coding DNA: TGTGCCAGCAGGGGGACAGGGGGGAACTATGGCTACACCTTC.

Points on this clone: Other nucleotide sequences from this sample produce the same CDR3. The chain joins TRBV9 to TRBJ1-5; possible D gene TRBD1, 5 bases. From germline, CDR1 is SGDLS and CDR2 YYNGEE. The ends were cut back, 3 bases at V and 2 bases at J, with 12 bases in the middle. This CDR3 has 15 residues. Written as DNA, the CDR3 is TGTGCCAGCAGCGGAGGGGAAACACGCAATCAGCCCCAGCATTTT. It encodes CASSGGETRNQPQHF.

The V and J genes are TRBV5-4 and TRBJ2-7; 10 bases match TRBD1. This CDR3 is built from 14 residues. In germline, CDR1 is SGHNT, CDR2 YYREEE (reference sequence). V trimming: 4 bases; J trimming: 6 bases; junction bases outside the gene matches: 7. CDR3 sequence: CASSLKTGGLEQYF. For the CDR3, the DNA is TGTGCCAGCAGCCTAAAGACAGGGGGCCTCGAGCAGTACTTC.

The V and J genes are TRBV6-6 and TRBJ2-5; 8 nucleotides match TRBD1. Germline assignment: CDR1 MNHNY and CDR2 SVGAGI (reference sequence). This CDR3 region has 14 residues. V was pared by 2 bases and J by 4 bases, with 3 bases of the junction left unmatched. The CDR3 loop reads CASSYADRGETQYF. DNA for the CDR3: TGTGCCAGCAGTTACGCCGACAGGGGAGAGACCCAGTACTTC.

The J gene is TRBJ1-6, the V gene TRBV6-6; TRBD1 matches 9 bases. The germline gives CDR1 MNHNY, CDR2 SVGAGI (reference sequence). J lost 4 bases, V lost 11 bases, and 3 bases had no gene match. This CDR3 contains 13 residues. The CDR3 loop reads CALQGAYNSPLHF. The CDR3, as DNA: TGTGCCTTACAGGGGGCTTATAATTCACCCCTCCACTTT.

This chain links TRBV18 with TRBJ2-2; 7 positions agree with TRBD2. Germline-derived CDR1 and CDR2 are KGHSH and LQKENI. Unmatched junction bases numbered 8, after V lost 3 bases and J lost 4 bases. The CDR3 extends over 16 amino acids. In DNA, the CDR3 is TGTGCCAGCTCACCCCTACCGGGACTACTCACCGGGGAGCTGTTTTTT. This gives the protein CASSPLPGLLTGELFF.

A few counts support this clone. This chain uses TRBV19 with TRBJ1-1; D is ambiguous. Germline values: CDR1 LNHDA, CDR2 SQIVND (reference sequence). V shed 1 base and J shed 6 bases, with 21 bases lying between them. The CDR3 extends over 17 amino acids. CDR3 in amino acids: CASSIVSRGSRLSEAFF. The CDR3, as DNA: TGTGCCAGTAGTATAGTGAGTCGGGGTTCCCGTCTTTCTGAAGCTTTCTTT.

This chain links TRBV24-1 with TRBJ1-2; D uncertain. The germline V gene encodes CDR1 KGHDR and CDR2 SFDVKD. CDR3 length: 13 residues. V was clipped by 4 bases and J by 0 bases, with 5 bases between them. CDR3 residues: CATSEGSNYGYTF. CDR3 nucleotide sequence: TGTGCCACCAGTGAGGGCTCTAACTATGGCTACACCTTC.

This rearrangement joins TRBV7-3 to TRBJ1-1; D ambiguous. Germline CDR1 SGHTA, CDR2 FQGTGA. Trimming cost V 0 bases and J 4 bases, with 6 bases left between them. This CDR3 contains 13 residues. Written as DNA, the CDR3 is TGTGCCAGCAGCTTAACCCCCGGCACTGAAGCTTTCTTT. Translating gives CASSLTPGTEAFF.

The V call is TRBV21-1, the J call TRBJ1-2; the tabulated D call, TRBD1, remains unverified against the DNA. TRBV21-1 is assigned pseudogene status. There are 15 residues in the CDR3. The CDR3 DNA reads TGTGCCAGCAGCAAGGGGGGACAGTTAGCAGATGGCTACACCTTC. Protein sequence: CASSKGGQLADGYTF.

The chain is built from TRBV7-8 and TRBJ2-5, with 10 bases matching TRBD1. In germline, CDR1 is SGHVS, CDR2 FQNEAQ. The CDR3 is 16 residues long. The V gene end was trimmed by 2 bases and the J gene end by 4 bases; junction bases not matched to a gene: 7. DNA of the CDR3: TGTGCCAGCAGCTTATCTAGTGGACAGGGGGTAGAGACCCAGTACTTC. Protein sequence: CASSLSSGQGVETQYF.

The chain has TRBV4-3 and TRBJ2-4; D may be TRBD2 (6 bases). Germline values: CDR1 LGHNA, CDR2 YSLEER. The CDR3 spans 14 residues. Trimming pared 0 bases from V and 6 bases from J, leaving 9 bases between. CDR3: CASSQDGGANIQYF. DNA of the CDR3: TGCGCCAGCAGCCAAGATGGAGGGGCAAACATTCAGTACTTC.

This sequence joins TRBV5-1 and TRBJ2-2; no reliable D call. Trimming cost V 0 bases and J 1 base, with 10 bases left between them. The germline CDR1 and CDR2 sequences are SGHRS and YFSETQ. The length of the CDR3 is 16 residues. CDR3 loop: CASSLAGSRNTGELFF. CDR3 DNA: TGCGCCAGCAGCTTGGCAGGTAGCCGGAACACCGGGGAGCTGTTTTTT.

V is TRBV18 and J is TRBJ2-5; D is possibly TRBD2 (6 bases). From germline, CDR1 is KGHSH and CDR2 LQKENI. The V gene lost 4 bases and the J gene lost 2 bases, with 11 bases spanning the gap. This CDR3 contains 14 residues. CDR3 protein: CASSRIAVQETQYF. Here the CDR3 DNA reads TGTGCCAGCTCACGTATAGCGGTACAAGAGACCCAGTACTTC.

The CDR3 is CASSISQGRQPQHF. The CDR3, as DNA: TGTGCCAGTAGTATATCACAAGGAAGACAGCCCCAGCATTTT. V and J are TRBV19 and TRBJ1-5; no reliable D call. This CDR3 region has 14 residues. The ends were cut back, 2 bases at V and 7 bases at J, with 12 bases in the middle. The germline V gene has CDR1 LNHDA and CDR2 SQIVND (reference sequence).

The chain recombines TRBV13 with TRBJ2-1; 9 bases fit TRBD2. There are 18 residues in the CDR3. Germline V lookup: CDR1 PRHDT, CDR2 FYEKMQ (reference sequence). Unmatched junction bases numbered 12, after V lost 4 bases and J lost 2 bases. CDR3 sequence reads: CASSSRSGGPPTYNEQFF. The CDR3 DNA reads as TGTGCCAGCAGCTCCCGAAGCGGGGGGCCCCCTACCTACAATGAGCAGTTCTTC.

The CDR3 DNA reads TGTGCCTGGAGTAGTAGTGAGGGGGTAGGTTCTGAAGCTTTCTTT. This translates into CAWSSSEGVGSEAFF. The chain couples TRBV30 to TRBJ1-1; tentative D call: TRBD1 (6 bases). CDR1 is GTSNPN and CDR2 is SVGIG in the germline V gene (reference sequence). V lost 2 bases, J lost 6 bases, and 19 bases lay in between. The CDR3 is 15 amino acids.

This chain joins TRBV5-1 and TRBJ2-1; 8 positions agree with TRBD1. This CDR3 contains 14 residues. CDR1 is SGHRS, CDR2 YFSETQ, per germline. The V and J ends lost 4 bases and 5 bases, in that order; junction bases with no gene match: 5. CDR3 bases: TGCGCCAGCAGCGGGCAGACAGGGGACAATGAGCAGTTCTTC. This codes for CASSGQTGDNEQFF. Drawing the rest from reference TRBV5-1 and TRBJ2-1, the complete variable domain is KAGVTQTPRYLIKTRGQQVTLSCSPISGHRSVSWYQQTPGQGLQFLFEYFSETQRNKGNFPGRFSGRQFSNSRSEMNVSTLELGDSALYLCASSGQTGDNEQFFGPGTRLTVL.

The V and J genes are TRBV29-1 and TRBJ2-5; perhaps TRBD2 as D (7 bases). The CDR3 loop spans 13 amino acids. Germline assignment: CDR1 SQVTM and CDR2 ANQGSEA. V shed 4 bases and J shed 7 bases, with 16 bases lying between them. Written as DNA, the CDR3 is TGCAGCGTTGGGTTTGAGGGGGGGAGGACCCAGTACTTC. Its protein product is CSVGFEGGRTQYF.

This clone is a singleton in its sample. V usage is TRBV18 and J usage is TRBJ2-2, with D possibly matching TRBD1 (6 bases). In germline, CDR1 is KGHSH, CDR2 LQKENI. The CDR3 consists of 16 residues. V was pared by 4 bases and J by 0 bases, with 12 bases between. The CDR3 DNA sequence: TGTGCCAGCTCACGCGTTGGGACACCGAACACCGGGGAGCTGTTTTTT. Protein: CASSRVGTPNTGELFF.

The chain has TRBV3-1 (or the pseudogene TRBV3-2) and TRBJ2-4; D is unclear. V lost 1 base, J lost 0 bases, and 13 bases lay in between. This CDR3 is 17 amino acids long. CDR1 and CDR2 from the germline V gene are LGHDT and YNNKEL (reference sequence). The CDR3 spells CASSQGYSTLAKNIQYF. CDR3 nucleotide sequence: TGTGCCAGCAGCCAAGGGTACTCTACCCTAGCCAAAAACATTCAGTACTTC.

V gene TRBV3-1 (or the pseudogene TRBV3-2) combines with J gene TRBJ2-3, with 13 bases that match TRBD2. The V and J ends lost 1 base and 0 bases, in that order; junction bases with no gene match: 1. Germline-derived CDR1 and CDR2 are LGHDT and YNNKEL (reference sequence). This CDR3 is built from 17 residues. DNA for the CDR3: TGTGCCAGCAGCCAAGTGACTAGCGGGGGGAGCACAGATACGCAGTATTTT. Protein: CASSQVTSGGSTDTQYF.

The chain recombines TRBV19 with TRBJ1-5; the D is unclear. The CDR3 extends over 15 amino acids. V was pared by 5 bases and J by 2 bases, with 13 bases between. Per the germline V gene, CDR1 is LNHDA and CDR2 is SQIVND (reference sequence). The CDR3 loop reads CASSVAPRGNQPQHF. Here the CDR3 DNA reads TGTGCCAGTAGTGTCGCCCCCCGGGGCAATCAGCCCCAGCATTTT.

This chain connects TRBV19 to TRBJ2-5, with 7 bases fitting TRBD1. CDR3 length: 12 residues. V shed 6 bases, J shed 5 bases, and the junction held 3 bases outside the gene matches. Germline V gene data show CDR1 as LNHDA and CDR2 as SQIVND (reference sequence). The CDR3 DNA follows: TGTGCCAGTAGCCCACAGGGGGAGACCCAGTACTTC. Translating it yields CASSPQGETQYF.